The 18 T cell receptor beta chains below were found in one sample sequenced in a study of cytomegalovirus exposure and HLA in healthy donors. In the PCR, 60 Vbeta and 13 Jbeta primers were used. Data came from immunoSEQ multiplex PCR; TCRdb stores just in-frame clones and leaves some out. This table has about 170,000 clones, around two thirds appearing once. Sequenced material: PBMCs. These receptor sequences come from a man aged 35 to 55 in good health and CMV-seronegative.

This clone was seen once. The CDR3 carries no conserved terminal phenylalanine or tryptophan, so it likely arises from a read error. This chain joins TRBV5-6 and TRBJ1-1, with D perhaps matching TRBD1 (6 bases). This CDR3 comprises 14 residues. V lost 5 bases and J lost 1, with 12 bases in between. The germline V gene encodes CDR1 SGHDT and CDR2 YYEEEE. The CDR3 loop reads CASRVTGSNTEAFL. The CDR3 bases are TGTGCCAGCAGGGTGACAGGTTCGAACACTGAAGCTTTCCTT.

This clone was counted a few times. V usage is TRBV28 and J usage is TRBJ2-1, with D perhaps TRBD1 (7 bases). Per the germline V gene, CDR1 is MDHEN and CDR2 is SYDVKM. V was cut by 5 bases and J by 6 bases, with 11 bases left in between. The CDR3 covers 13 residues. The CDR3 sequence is CASSAGQINEQFF. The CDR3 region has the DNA TGTGCCAGCAGTGCGGGACAGATCAATGAGCAGTTCTTC. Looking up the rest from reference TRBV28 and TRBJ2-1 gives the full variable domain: DVKVTQSSRYLVKRTGEKVFLECVQDMDHENMFWYRQDPGLGLRLIYFSYDVKMKEKGDIPEGYSVSREKKERFSLILESASTNQTSMYLCASSAGQINEQFFGPGTRLTVL.

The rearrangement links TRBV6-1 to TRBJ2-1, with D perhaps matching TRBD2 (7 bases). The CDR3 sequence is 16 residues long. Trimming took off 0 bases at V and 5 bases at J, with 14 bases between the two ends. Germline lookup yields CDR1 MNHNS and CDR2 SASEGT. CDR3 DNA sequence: TGTGCCAGCAGTGAAGCGACGGGGGGCAGGGACAATGAGCAGTTCTTC. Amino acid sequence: CASSEATGGRDNEQFF.

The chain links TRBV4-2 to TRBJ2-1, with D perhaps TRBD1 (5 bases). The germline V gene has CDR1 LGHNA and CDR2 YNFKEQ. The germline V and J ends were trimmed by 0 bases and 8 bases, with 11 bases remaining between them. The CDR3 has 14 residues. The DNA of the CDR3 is TGTGCCAGCAGCCAAGAAAGGGGATTCGATGAGCAGTTCTTC. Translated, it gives CASSQERGFDEQFF.

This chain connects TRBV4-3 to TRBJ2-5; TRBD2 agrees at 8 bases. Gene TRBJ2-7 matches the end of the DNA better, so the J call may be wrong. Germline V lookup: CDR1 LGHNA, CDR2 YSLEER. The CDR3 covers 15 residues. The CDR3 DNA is TGCGCCAGCAGCCAATTAGGAGCGGGAGACTACGAGCAGTACTTC. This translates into CASSQLGAGDYEQYF.

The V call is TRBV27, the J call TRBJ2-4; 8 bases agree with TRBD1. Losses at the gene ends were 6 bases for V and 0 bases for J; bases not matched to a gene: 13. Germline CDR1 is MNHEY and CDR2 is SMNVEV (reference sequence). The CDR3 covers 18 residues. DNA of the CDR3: TGTGCCAGCAGACTGGACAGGGAAGAGGATCCAGCCAAAAACATTCAGTACTTC. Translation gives CASRLDREEDPAKNIQYF.

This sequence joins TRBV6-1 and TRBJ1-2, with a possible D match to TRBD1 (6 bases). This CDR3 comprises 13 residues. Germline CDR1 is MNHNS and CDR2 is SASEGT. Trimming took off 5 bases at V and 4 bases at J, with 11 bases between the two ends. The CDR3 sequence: CASSHRDTYGYTF. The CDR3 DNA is TGTGCCAGCAGTCACCGGGACACCTATGGCTACACCTTC.

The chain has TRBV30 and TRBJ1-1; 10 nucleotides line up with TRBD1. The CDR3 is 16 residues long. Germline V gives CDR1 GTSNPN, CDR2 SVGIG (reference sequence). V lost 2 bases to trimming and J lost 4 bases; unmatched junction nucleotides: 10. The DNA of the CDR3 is TGTGCCTGGAGTCGGAGGACAGGGGGTGCTCGCACTGAAGCTTTCTTT. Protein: CAWSRRTGGARTEAFF.

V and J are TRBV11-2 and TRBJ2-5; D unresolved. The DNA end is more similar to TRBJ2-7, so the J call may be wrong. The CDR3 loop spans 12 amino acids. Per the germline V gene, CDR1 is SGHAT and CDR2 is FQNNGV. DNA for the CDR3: TGTGCCAGCAGCCCCACCCAATACGAGCAGTACTTC. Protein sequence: CASSPTQYEQYF.

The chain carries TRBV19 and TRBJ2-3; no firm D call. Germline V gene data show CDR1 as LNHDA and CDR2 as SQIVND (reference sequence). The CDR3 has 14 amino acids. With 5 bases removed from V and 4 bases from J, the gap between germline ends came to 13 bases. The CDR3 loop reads CASSLMLRSDTQYF. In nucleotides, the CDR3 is TGTGCCAGTAGTCTAATGTTGCGGTCAGATACGCAGTATTTT.

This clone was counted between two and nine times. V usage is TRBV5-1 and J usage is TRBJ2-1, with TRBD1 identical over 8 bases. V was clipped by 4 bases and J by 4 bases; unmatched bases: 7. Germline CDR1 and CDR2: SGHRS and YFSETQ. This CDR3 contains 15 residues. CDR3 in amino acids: CASSPQGTGYNEQFF. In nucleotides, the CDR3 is TGCGCCAGCAGCCCCCAAGGGACAGGTTACAATGAGCAGTTCTTC.

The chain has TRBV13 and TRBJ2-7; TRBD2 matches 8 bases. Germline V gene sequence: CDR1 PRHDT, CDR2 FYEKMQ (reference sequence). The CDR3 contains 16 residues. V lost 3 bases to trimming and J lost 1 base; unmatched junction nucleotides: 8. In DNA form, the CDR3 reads TGTGCCAGCAGCTTTGCAGCGGGAGCGTGGTCCTACGAGCAGTACTTC. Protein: CASSFAAGAWSYEQYF.

This chain's CDR3 is CASSYQGFATNEKLFF. The DNA for the CDR3 is TGTGCCAGCAGTTACCAGGGGTTTGCAACTAATGAAAAACTGTTTTTT. V and J are TRBV28 and TRBJ1-4, with D possibly TRBD1 on 6 matching bases. Germline loops: CDR1 MDHEN, CDR2 SYDVKM. The CDR3 has 16 amino acids. Trimming pared 4 bases from V and 0 bases from J, leaving 12 bases between.

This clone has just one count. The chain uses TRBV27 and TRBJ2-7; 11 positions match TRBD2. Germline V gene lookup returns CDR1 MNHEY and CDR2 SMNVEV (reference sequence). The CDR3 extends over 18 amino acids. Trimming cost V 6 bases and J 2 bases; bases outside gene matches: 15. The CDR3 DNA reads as TGTGCCAGCAGCCCACCGACGGCGACTAGCGGGAAAGCCTACGAGCAGTACTTC. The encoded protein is CASSPPTATSGKAYEQYF.

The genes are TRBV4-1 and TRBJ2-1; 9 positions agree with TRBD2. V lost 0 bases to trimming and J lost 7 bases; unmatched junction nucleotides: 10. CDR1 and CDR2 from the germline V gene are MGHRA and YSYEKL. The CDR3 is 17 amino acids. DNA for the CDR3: TGCGCCAGCAGCCAAGATTCAGCGGGGGGACATGATAATGAGCAGTTCTTC. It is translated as CASSQDSAGGHDNEQFF.

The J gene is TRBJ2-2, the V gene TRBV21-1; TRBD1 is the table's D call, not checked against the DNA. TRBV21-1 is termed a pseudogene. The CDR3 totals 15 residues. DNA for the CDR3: TGTGCCAGCAGCCTGCGGGACAGATACACCGGGGAGCTGTTTTTT. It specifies CASSLRDRYTGELFF.

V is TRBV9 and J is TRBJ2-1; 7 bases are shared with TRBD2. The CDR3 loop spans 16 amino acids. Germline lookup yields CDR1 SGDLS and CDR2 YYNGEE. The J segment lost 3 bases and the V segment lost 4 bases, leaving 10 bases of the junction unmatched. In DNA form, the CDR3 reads TGTGCCAGCAGCCCCCAACTAGCGTTTAACTACAATGAGCAGTTCTTC. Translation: CASSPQLAFNYNEQFF.

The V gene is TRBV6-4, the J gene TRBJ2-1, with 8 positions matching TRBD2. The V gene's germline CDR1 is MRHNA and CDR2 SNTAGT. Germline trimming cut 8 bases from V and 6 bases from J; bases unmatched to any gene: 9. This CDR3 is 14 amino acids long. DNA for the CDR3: TGTGCCAGCCGCCCGACCCTAGCGGGCAATGAGCAGTTCTTC. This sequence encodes CASRPTLAGNEQFF.